Shown below are 30 T cell receptor beta chains from a single sample sequenced in a study of molecular identifiers for immune sequencing clone quantification. TCRdb reprocessed the PCR reads with MiXCR, giving one entry per CDR3 protein. The table has about 500,000 distinct CDR3 sequences, about a fifth seen once. Sequences were obtained from naive CD8+ T cells from blood, with Jurkat cell RNA spiked in. Subset denoted: FACS-sorted CD8+CD4-CCR7+CD45RA+ naive T cells. Source of these receptors: a human donor in good health. Some libraries in this study had Jurkat cell RNA spiked in.

This clonotype has ten or more counts. The gene calls are TRBV5-6 and TRBJ2-6; no clear D. CDR1 is SGHDT, CDR2 YYEEEE, per germline. This CDR3 has 14 amino acids. Trimming left V 2 bases short and J 2 bases short, with 5 bases between. The CDR3 sequence: CASSFRAGANVLTF. DNA for the CDR3: TGTGCCAGCAGCTTTCGGGCTGGGGCCAACGTCCTGACTTTC.

Concerning this clonotype itself: At one of its ends the junction is not consistent with the germline gene, which may arise from a read error. The chain recombines TRBV4-3 with TRBJ2-7, with 9 nucleotides matching TRBD1. The germline gives CDR1 LGHNA, CDR2 YSLEER. There are 15 residues in the CDR3. The CDR3 sequence is CASSQMDRGRYGQYF. In DNA form, the CDR3 reads TGCGCCAGCAGCCAAATGGACAGGGGAAGGTACGGGCAGTACTTC.

The J gene is TRBJ1-2, the V gene TRBV19; D uncertain. V gave up 10 bases and J gave up 1 base, with 16 bases separating them. Germline loops: CDR1 LNHDA, CDR2 SQIVND (reference sequence). The length of the CDR3 is 14 residues. The CDR3 here is CATSASVDNYGYTF. The CDR3 bases are TGTGCCACCAGCGCGTCAGTAGATAACTATGGCTACACCTTC.

Only a few counts were recorded for this clonotype. The chain combines TRBV10-3 with TRBJ1-5; D is unresolved. The V end lost 2 bases, the J end lost 3 bases, and 8 bases lay between the germline ends. Germline CDR1 is ENHRY and CDR2 is SYGVKD. The CDR3 has 14 residues. This chain's CDR3 is CAISENDLNQPQHF. CDR3 DNA sequence: TGTGCCATCAGTGAGAATGACCTCAATCAGCCCCAGCATTTT.

The V call is TRBV2, the J call TRBJ1-6; D is perhaps TRBD1 (6 bases). Germline V gene sequence: CDR1 SNHLY, CDR2 FYNNEI. V lost 6 bases to trimming and J lost 7 bases, with 13 bases between them. This CDR3 comprises 14 residues. The chain's CDR3 is CASRTGDRNSPLHF. CDR3 nucleotide sequence: TGTGCCAGCAGGACAGGCGATAGAAATTCACCCCTCCACTTT. Combining the CDR3 with reference TRBV2 and TRBJ1-6 gives the whole variable domain EPEVTQTPSHQVTQMGQEVILRCVPISNHLYFYWYRQILGQKVEFLVSFYNNEISEKSEIFDDQFSVERPDGSNFTLKIRSTKLEDSAMYFCASRTGDRNSPLHFGNGTRLTVT.

The genes are TRBV4-2 and TRBJ2-6; possibly TRBD1 for D (6 bases). Trimming took 9 bases from V and 2 from J, leaving 8 bases between them. CDR3 length: 13 residues. Germline V gene data show CDR1 as LGHNA and CDR2 as YNFKEQ. In DNA, the CDR3 is TGTGCCAGTGGGGGCACTGGGGCCAACGTCCTGACTTTC. Translating it yields CASGGTGANVLTF.

V usage is TRBV7-2 and J usage is TRBJ2-2; 7 bases agree with TRBD2. The CDR3 extends over 16 amino acids. Per germline, CDR1 SGHTA and CDR2 FQGNSA. V lost 4 bases to trimming and J lost 0 bases; unmatched junction nucleotides: 5. CDR3: CASSSGDYSNTGELFF. The CDR3 DNA is TGTGCCAGCAGCTCCGGGGACTATTCGAACACCGGGGAGCTGTTTTTT. Drawing the rest from reference TRBV7-2 and TRBJ2-2, the complete variable domain is GAGVSQSPSNKVTEKGKDVELRCDPISGHTALYWYRQSLGQGLEFLIYFQGNSAPDKSGLPSDRFSAERTGGSVSTLTIQRTQQEDSAVYLCASSSGDYSNTGELFFGEGSRLTVL.

A single count supports this clonotype. The junction differs from germline at one of its ends, possibly a read error. The rearrangement joins TRBV19 to TRBJ2-7; tentatively, D is TRBD1 (6 bases). CDR1 and CDR2 from the germline V gene are LNHDA and SQIVND (reference sequence). The CDR3 totals 14 residues. The CDR3 spells CASSIVHREYGQYF. The CDR3 DNA is TGTGCCAGTAGTATAGTCCACAGGGAGTACGGGCAGTACTTC.

The chain has TRBV9 and TRBJ2-3; the match to TRBD2 covers 8 bases. The trim removed 0 bases at V and 2 bases at J, leaving 5 bases unmatched. Germline V gives CDR1 SGDLS, CDR2 YYNGEE. This CDR3 comprises 16 residues. The CDR3 nucleotides read TGTGCCAGCAGCGTAGGGCGGGAGGACCTCACAGATACGCAGTATTTT. This sequence encodes CASSVGREDLTDTQYF.

This clonotype showed up many times. The chain carries TRBV12-5 and TRBJ2-5; D is unclear. The germline gives CDR1 LGHNT, CDR2 FRNRAP. This CDR3 has 13 amino acids. The V and J ends lost 4 bases and 4 bases respectively, with 10 bases between them. This CDR3 reads CASGSQDGETQYF. For the CDR3, the DNA is TGTGCTAGTGGTTCGCAGGACGGAGAGACCCAGTACTTC.

Many counts were recorded for this clonotype. The chain uses TRBV20-1 and TRBJ2-7, with TRBD1 matching 9 bases. The germline V gene encodes CDR1 DFQATT and CDR2 SNEGSKA (reference sequence). The CDR3 spans 14 residues. With 6 bases clipped from V and 7 bases from J, the junction kept 13 bases outside the gene matches. CDR3 coding DNA: TGCAGTGCCACGACCGGGACAGGGCTCGCGGAGCAGTACTTC. The encoded protein is CSATTGTGLAEQYF.

In this sample, this clonotype turned up many times. The chain has TRBV28 and TRBJ2-3, with a weak D call TRBD2 (5 bases). Trimming left V 1 base short and J 0 bases short, with 11 bases between. The CDR3 runs to 16 residues. Germline CDR1 and CDR2: MDHEN and SYDVKM. CDR3 DNA sequence: TGTGCCAGCAGTTTATATACGGGATCTAGCACAGATACGCAGTATTTT. The encoded protein is CASSLYTGSSTDTQYF.

This clonotype was counted ten times or more. The rearrangement joins TRBV7-6 to TRBJ2-7; D perhaps matches TRBD1 (5 bases). This CDR3 is built from 15 residues. Trimming took off 1 base at V and 2 bases at J, with 12 bases between the two ends. Germline V gene lookup returns CDR1 SGHVS and CDR2 FNYEAQ. This CDR3 is CASSLGTHATYEQYF. The CDR3 bases are TGTGCCAGCAGCTTAGGGACACATGCAACCTACGAGCAGTACTTC.

This clonotype has more than one count but fewer than ten. The V and J genes are TRBV14 and TRBJ1-1; D is possibly TRBD1 (5 bases). This CDR3 is built from 15 residues. In germline, CDR1 is SGHDN, CDR2 FVKESK. Trimming pared 0 bases from V and 1 base from J, leaving 9 bases between. CDR3 sequence (DNA): TGTGCCAGCAGCCAAGATGACAGATGGAACACTGAAGCTTTCTTT. This translates into CASSQDDRWNTEAFF.

The rearrangement links TRBV19 to TRBJ1-1; TRBD1 might be the D (5 bases). V was clipped by 4 bases and J by 3 bases, with 12 bases between them. The V gene's germline CDR1 is LNHDA and CDR2 SQIVND (reference sequence). The CDR3 sequence is 14 residues long. CDR3 in amino acids: CASSTGPRDTEAFF. The CDR3, as DNA: TGTGCCAGTAGTACGGGACCCCGCGACACTGAAGCTTTCTTT.

Concerning this clonotype: This could be a read error, since a much larger clone is one nucleotide away. The chain recombines TRBV30 with TRBJ2-2; D is possibly TRBD1 (6 bases). CDR3 length equals 13 residues. The germline V gene encodes CDR1 GTSNPN and CDR2 SVGIG (reference sequence). DNA for the CDR3: TGTGTCTGGAGTGTACTTGGGACAGGGGAGCTGTTTTTT. This translates into CVWSVLGTGELFF. Combining the CDR3 with reference TRBV30 and TRBJ2-2 gives the whole variable domain SQTIHQWPATLVQPVGSPLSLECTVEGTSNPNLYWYRQAAGRGLQLLFYSVGIGQISSEVPQNLSASRPQDRQFILSSKKLLLSDSGFYLCVWSVLGTGELFFGEGSRLTVL.

Turning to this clonotype: Germline is not matched at one junction end, which may reflect a read error. The CDR3 DNA sequence: TGTGCCAGCAGAGAAGCCGGGACAGGGGTGAGCGAGCAGTACTTC. This gives the protein CASREAGTGVSEQYF. This rearrangement joins TRBV2 to TRBJ2-7, with 10 bases aligning to TRBD1. Germline-derived CDR1 and CDR2 are SNHLY and FYNNEI. This CDR3 region has 15 residues.

This clonotype was observed at least ten times. The rearrangement links TRBV7-9 to TRBJ2-3; the D is unclear. The germline V gene encodes CDR1 SEHNR and CDR2 FQNEAQ (reference sequence). The CDR3 runs to 13 residues. The V end was cut by 5 bases, the J end by 4 bases, with 10 bases between. The CDR3: CASSPRRADTQYF. As DNA, the CDR3 is TGTGCCAGCAGCCCCCGCCGTGCAGATACGCAGTATTTT.

With regard to this clonotype: Being one base from a much bigger clone, this may be a read error. J is TRBJ2-7 and V is TRBV6-2 or TRBV6-3; D unresolved. Between the trimmed V and J ends, which lost 6 bases and 0 bases, there was a span of 12 bases. The CDR3 runs to 14 residues. Germline V gives CDR1 MNHEY, CDR2 SVGEGT. CDR3: CASSSLGFSYEQYF. DNA for the CDR3: TGTGCCAGCAGCTCCCTGGGATTCTCCTACGAGCAGTACTTC.

A few counts support this clonotype. Written as DNA, the CDR3 is TGCAGTGCTAGAGTTCAGGGTCAAGGTACCTACGAGCAGTACTTC. Translated, it gives CSARVQGQGTYEQYF. The V call is TRBV20-1, the J call TRBJ2-7, with a weak D call TRBD1 (5 bases). V gave up 1 base and J gave up 2 bases, with 15 bases separating them. The CDR3 sequence is 15 residues long. Germline CDR1 is DFQATT and CDR2 is SNEGSKA (reference sequence).

The chain couples TRBV6-2 or TRBV6-3 to TRBJ2-3; D not certain. V lost 6 bases and J lost 4, with 23 bases in between. CDR1 MNHEY and CDR2 SVGEGT come from the germline V gene. The CDR3 is made up of 17 amino acids. This chain's CDR3 is CASSFKNAVPRADTQYF. CDR3 DNA sequence: TGTGCCAGCAGCTTCAAGAACGCGGTTCCACGGGCAGATACGCAGTATTTT.

About this clonotype: The CDR3 carries no conserved terminal phenylalanine or tryptophan, so it likely arises from a read error. The CDR3 DNA is TGTGCCACCAGTGTCAGGACCCCCTCCCACAATGAGCAGTTCCTC. It is translated as CATSVRTPSHNEQFL. The gene calls are TRBV24-1 and TRBJ2-1; no firm D call. CDR1 and CDR2 from the germline V gene are KGHDR and SFDVKD. This CDR3 contains 15 residues.

This clonotype showed up many times. The chain uses TRBV7-8 and TRBJ1-5; D is unclear. CDR1 and CDR2 from the germline V gene are SGHVS and FQNEAQ. V was pared by 5 bases and J by 2 bases, with 16 bases between. This CDR3 is 16 amino acids long. CDR3 loop: CASSPFTRGGNQPQHF. DNA of the CDR3: TGTGCCAGCAGCCCATTTACACGTGGTGGCAATCAGCCCCAGCATTTT.

This clonotype was seen repeatedly, ten times or more. The chain has TRBV9 and TRBJ1-1; no clear D gene. Germline V gene sequence: CDR1 SGDLS, CDR2 YYNGEE. The CDR3 covers 15 residues. V lost 4 bases to trimming and J lost 6 bases, with 19 bases between them. The CDR3 DNA sequence: TGTGCCAGCAGCCCTAACGCATTGAGGCTTTCTGAAGCTTTCTTT. Translating it yields CASSPNALRLSEAFF.

The sample holds a few counts of this clonotype. The chain is built from TRBV23-1 and TRBJ1-5; possibly TRBD1 for D (5 bases). TRBV23-1 is known as an ORF, though its function is uncertain. The V and J ends lost 2 bases and 0 bases respectively, with 14 bases between them. The CDR3 sequence is 17 residues long. The DNA for the CDR3 is TGCGCCAGCAGTCAAGGTGGGGGGAAGAATAGCAATCAGCCCCAGCATTTT. It yields the protein CASSQGGGKNSNQPQHF.

This clonotype came up many times. The junction departs from germline at one end; a sequencing error may be responsible. This sequence joins TRBV28 and TRBJ2-1, with D tentatively TRBD1 or TRBD2 (5 bases each). CDR1 and CDR2 from the germline V gene are MDHEN and SYDVKM. There are 12 residues in the CDR3. CDR3 DNA: TGTGCCAGCAGTTTAGATGGGACCCCCAAGACGTTC. It encodes CASSLDGTPKTF.

This clonotype has ten or more counts. The chain is built from TRBV9 and TRBJ1-1; a possible D gene is TRBD1 (6 bases). This CDR3 is built from 13 residues. V lost 0 bases and J lost 6, with 9 bases in between. Germline CDR1 and CDR2: SGDLS and YYNGEE. The CDR3 coding sequence is TGTGCCAGCAGCGTAGAGGGGACACCTGAAGCTTTCTTT. Amino acid sequence: CASSVEGTPEAFF.

This clonotype was seen a few times. The chain uses TRBV9 and TRBJ1-4; 7 bases map to TRBD1. From germline, CDR1 is SGDLS and CDR2 YYNGEE. The CDR3 extends over 17 amino acids. Germline trimming cut 2 bases from V and 6 bases from J; bases unmatched to any gene: 13. The CDR3 here is CASSVARGGTEDEKLFF. CDR3 nucleotides: TGTGCCAGCAGCGTCGCTAGGGGCGGGACAGAAGATGAAAAACTGTTTTTT.

This clonotype was recorded a few times. V usage is TRBV7-2 and J usage is TRBJ2-7, with TRBD2 matching 8 bases. From germline, CDR1 is SGHTA and CDR2 FQGNSA. V lost 1 base to trimming and J lost 0 bases; unmatched junction nucleotides: 5. CDR3 size: 16 residues. In nucleotides, the CDR3 is TGTGCCAGCAGCTTAGGGGTGCGGGAGGCCTCCTACGAGCAGTACTTC. It is translated as CASSLGVREASYEQYF.

At least ten counts were recorded for this clonotype. The rearrangement joins TRBV28 to TRBJ2-7, with D tentatively TRBD1 (6 bases). Germline CDR1 reads MDHEN; CDR2 reads SYDVKM. Trimming cost V 5 bases and J 2 bases, with 13 bases left between them. The CDR3 contains 14 residues. The CDR3 bases are TGTGCCAGCAGTCCCGTGACAGGAGCCTACGAGCAGTACTTC. Protein: CASSPVTGAYEQYF.